Listed below are T cell receptor beta chains from one sample, sequenced in a study of CD8 T cells in ankylosing spondylitis. TCRdb analysed the 5' RACE reads with MiXCR anew, one entry per CDR3 protein. The sample records 250,000 to 350,000 distinct CDR3 sequences, 7% to 9% being singletons. Sequencing was performed on blood, either unsorted or a sorted T cell fraction (not recorded which). All receptors come from a male donor with ankylosing spondylitis. CDR3s leave out the opening cysteine and the closing phenylalanine or tryptophan.

>TRBJ2-5|TRBV5-1
ASSLHGQTQETQY
>TRBJ2-5|TRBV11-2
ASSRFGGTTTTWRETQY
>TRBJ1-2|TRBV7-3
ASSFGTGSDGYT
>TRBJ2-1|TRBV7-2
ASSLALTSGDNEQF
>TRBJ1-2|TRBV7-8
ASTSRWGYGYT
>TRBJ2-1|TRBV27
ASSDDQNEQF
>TRBJ2-7|TRBV7-2
ASSLAGLADYEQY
>TRBJ2-5|TRBV6-1
ASSGAGNGKTQY
>TRBJ2-1|TRBV10-2
ASRSGALTYNEQF
>TRBJ2-2|TRBV18
ASSPATRTGELF
>TRBJ1-1|TRBV5-1
ASSLRQSASAEAF
>TRBJ2-7|TRBV18
ASSLGTGASYEQY
>TRBJ2-7|TRBV24-1
ATSEPRGQGAYEQY
>TRBJ2-1|TRBV7-9
ASSFTRNNEQF
>TRBJ1-1|TRBV7-8
ASSRGGGNTEAF
>TRBJ1-2|TRBV7-2
ASSFPEGVRYGYT
>TRBJ2-5|TRBV18
ASSLQGFQETQY
>TRBJ1-6|TRBV27
ASSFRAGGSPLH
>TRBJ2-5|TRBV28
ASSLLIGKETQY
>TRBJ2-2|TRBV20-1
SATEGTPNTGELF
>TRBJ1-6|TRBV14
ASSQEVANSPLH
>TRBJ2-3|TRBV7-6
ASSLDFGRFADTQY
>TRBJ2-5|TRBV6-1
ASSPLLAGGQETQY
>TRBJ2-2|TRBV14
ASSQESGTVGELF
>TRBJ2-1|TRBV19
ASSIGQRSSYNEQF
>TRBJ1-1|TRBV20-1
SARSTGLNTEAF
>TRBJ1-1|TRBV4-1
ASSQPGQRRYTEAF
>TRBJ2-7|TRBV28
ASSSPGDRQTYEQY
>TRBJ2-6|TRBV7-2
ASSLAGLGAGANVLT
>TRBJ1-1|TRBV3-1
ASSQVVGLAF
>TRBJ2-1|TRBV7-3
ASSLSTSGSSYNEQF
>TRBJ2-1|TRBV11-2
ASSRAGGPFEQF
>TRBJ1-2|TRBV30
AWAGQGYGYT
>TRBJ2-5|TRBV12-3/TRBV12-4
ASSSDQETQY